The 10 T cell receptor beta chains below come from one sample, sequenced in a study of blood T cells in healthy people across ages. The second PCR ran roughly 7 to 12 cycles with a sample-barcoded 5' primer and J-beta primers. TCRdb re-derived calls from the 5' RACE reads in MiXCR, one entry per CDR3 protein. The sample includes 1.5 million to 2 million distinct CDR3 sequences, approximately 50% of them seen just once. Material: blood. The receptors here all came from a woman aged 40 to 50 in good health.

This clonotype occurred a few times. The CDR3 DNA sequence: TGTGCCAGCAGCGGGAGGACGGAACAAGAGACCCAGTACTTC. Its translation is CASSGRTEQETQYF. The rearrangement links TRBV11-2 to TRBJ2-5, with D possibly being TRBD2 (6 bases). Germline assignment: CDR1 SGHAT and CDR2 FQNNGV. This CDR3 has 14 residues. V was clipped by 5 bases and J by 2 bases, with 12 bases between them. The full variable domain, rest sourced from reference TRBV11-2 and TRBJ2-5, is EAGVAQSPRYKIIEKRQSVAFWCNPISGHATLYWYQQILGQGPKLLIQFQNNGVVDDSQLPKDRFSAERLKGVDSTLKIQPAKLEDSAVYLCASSGRTEQETQYFGPGTRLLVL.

The chain recombines TRBV7-2 with TRBJ2-5, with TRBD2 matching 9 bases. V lost 2 bases and J lost 5; bases outside the gene matches: 12. Germline assignment: CDR1 SGHTA and CDR2 FQGNSA. This CDR3 is built from 17 residues. DNA of the CDR3: TGTGCCAGCAGCTTATGGGTTAGCGGGGGTTCAGGGGAGACCCAGTACTTC. Translation: CASSLWVSGGSGETQYF.

The rearrangement uses TRBV19 and TRBJ2-5, with a tentative D call TRBD2 (6 bases). The CDR3 covers 16 residues. The germline gives CDR1 LNHDA, CDR2 SQIVND (reference sequence). With 7 bases removed from V and 0 bases from J, the gap between germline ends came to 18 bases. CDR3 protein: CASKRKEGGHQETQYF. The CDR3 region has the DNA TGTGCCAGTAAGAGAAAAGAGGGAGGCCACCAAGAGACCCAGTACTTC.

V gene TRBV27 combines with J gene TRBJ2-7; TRBD1 agrees at 7 bases. Per the germline V gene, CDR1 is MNHEY and CDR2 is SMNVEV (reference sequence). Trimming cost V 10 bases and J 4 bases; bases outside gene matches: 7. This CDR3 region has 12 residues. CDR3 in amino acids: CATRQGQYEQYF. CDR3 sequence (DNA): TGTGCCACCAGACAGGGACAATACGAGCAGTACTTC.

This chain uses TRBV6-5 with TRBJ2-3; 12 bases line up with TRBD2. The V gene's germline CDR1 is MNHEY and CDR2 SVGAGI. The CDR3 contains 20 residues. The junction had 12 bases not matched to a gene; V was cut back by 2 bases and J by 0 bases. The CDR3 nucleotides read TGTGCCAGCAGTTACCCCACTAGCGGGGGGCCAAAGACAAGCACAGATACGCAGTATTTT. Translating it yields CASSYPTSGGPKTSTDTQYF.

Points on this clonotype: The junction differs from germline at one of its ends, possibly a read error. The rearrangement links TRBV5-1 to TRBJ2-5, with D perhaps assigned TRBD1 or TRBD2 (5 bases each). Looked up from germline, CDR1 is SGHRS and CDR2 is YFSETQ. The CDR3 contains 14 residues. CDR3 nucleotide sequence: TGCGCCGGCAGCGTCTCTGGGGGTGGAGAGACCCAGTACTTC. As protein: CAGSVSGGGETQYF.

A single count supports this clonotype. The J gene is TRBJ2-1, the V gene TRBV11-2; possibly TRBD1 or TRBD2 for D (6 bases each). The J call may be wrong; the DNA end is better matched by TRBJ2-7. CDR3 size: 15 residues. CDR1 is SGHAT, CDR2 FQNNGV, per germline. CDR3 sequence: CASSFHGGSYNEQYF. The DNA for the CDR3 is TGTGCCAGCAGCTTCCACGGGGGCTCCTACAATGAGCAGTACTTC.

This clonotype was observed a few times. This chain links TRBV6-1 with TRBJ2-1; 8 bases map to TRBD1. CDR1 is MNHNS and CDR2 is SASEGT in the germline V gene. V gave up 2 bases and J gave up 1 base; unmatched junction bases: 7. The CDR3 length is 17 residues. CDR3 nucleotides: TGTGCCAGCAGTGAATACGGGACAGGCCTTTCCTACAATGAGCAGTTCTTC. Translating it yields CASSEYGTGLSYNEQFF.

The sample holds a few counts of this clonotype. The gene calls are TRBV4-2 and TRBJ2-6; TRBD2 might be the D (7 bases). This CDR3 is 18 amino acids long. CDR1 is LGHNA, CDR2 YNFKEQ, per germline. The V end was cut by 4 bases, the J end by 0 bases, with 16 bases between. CDR3 in DNA: TGTGCCAGCAGCCCTTTGGGGGGGCCAAGCTCTGGGGCCAACGTCCTGACTTTC. Its protein is CASSPLGGPSSGANVLTF.

CDR3 sequence: CASSSRTADYEQYF. CDR3 DNA: TGTGCCAGCAGCTCGCGGACAGCCGACTACGAGCAGTACTTC. The V gene is TRBV7-8, the J gene TRBJ2-4; D might be TRBD1 (6 bases). The J call may be faulty, since TRBJ2-7 better matches the DNA end. Germline values: CDR1 SGHVS, CDR2 FQNEAQ. This CDR3 is built from 14 residues.